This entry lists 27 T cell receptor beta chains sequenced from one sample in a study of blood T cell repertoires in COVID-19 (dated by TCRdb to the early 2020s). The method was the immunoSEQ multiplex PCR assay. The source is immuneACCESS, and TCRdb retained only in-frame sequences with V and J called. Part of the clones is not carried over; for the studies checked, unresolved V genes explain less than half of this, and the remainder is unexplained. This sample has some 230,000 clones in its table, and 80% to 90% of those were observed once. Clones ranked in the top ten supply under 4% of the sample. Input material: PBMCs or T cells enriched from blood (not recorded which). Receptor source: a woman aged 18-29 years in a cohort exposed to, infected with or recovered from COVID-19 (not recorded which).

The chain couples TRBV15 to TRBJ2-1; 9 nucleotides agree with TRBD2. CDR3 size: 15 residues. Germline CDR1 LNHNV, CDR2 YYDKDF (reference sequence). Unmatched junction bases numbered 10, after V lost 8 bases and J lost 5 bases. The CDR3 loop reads CATASGVLENNEQFF. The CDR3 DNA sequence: TGTGCCACCGCTAGCGGGGTCCTGGAAAACAATGAGCAGTTCTTC.

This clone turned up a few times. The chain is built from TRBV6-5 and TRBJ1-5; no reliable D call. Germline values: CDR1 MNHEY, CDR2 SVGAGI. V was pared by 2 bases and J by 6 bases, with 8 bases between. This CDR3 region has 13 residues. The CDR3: CASSYSGSQPQHF. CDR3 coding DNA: TGTGCCAGCAGTTACAGCGGGAGTCAGCCCCAGCATTTT.

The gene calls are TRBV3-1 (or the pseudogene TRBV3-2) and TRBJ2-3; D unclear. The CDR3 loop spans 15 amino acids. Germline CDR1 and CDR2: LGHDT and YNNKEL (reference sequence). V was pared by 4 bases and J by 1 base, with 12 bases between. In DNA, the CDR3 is TGTGCCAGCAGCCGACCTAGTGGCGGCACAGATACGCAGTATTTT. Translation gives CASSRPSGGTDTQYF.

DNA for the CDR3: TGCGCCAGCAGCCCCGTAGGCAATCAGCCCCAGCATTTT. Translating gives CASSPVGNQPQHF. The chain has TRBV5-1 and TRBJ1-5; D remains unclear. Deletions cut 4 bases from V and 2 bases from J, with 7 bases between. CDR1 SGHRS and CDR2 YFSETQ come from the germline V gene. The CDR3 spans 13 residues.

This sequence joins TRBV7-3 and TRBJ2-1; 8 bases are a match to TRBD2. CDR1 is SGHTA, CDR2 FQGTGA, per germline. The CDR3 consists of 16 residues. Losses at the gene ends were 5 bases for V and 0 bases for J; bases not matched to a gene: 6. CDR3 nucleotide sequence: TGTGCCAGCAGCGCCCGAAGCGGGAGCTCCTACAATGAGCAGTTCTTC. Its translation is CASSARSGSSYNEQFF.

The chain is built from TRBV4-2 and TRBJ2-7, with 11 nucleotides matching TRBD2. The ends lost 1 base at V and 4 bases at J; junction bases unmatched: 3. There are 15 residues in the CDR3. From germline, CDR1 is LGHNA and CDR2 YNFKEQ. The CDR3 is CASSQALAGVYEQYF. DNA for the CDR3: TGTGCCAGCAGCCAAGCACTAGCGGGAGTTTACGAGCAGTACTTC.

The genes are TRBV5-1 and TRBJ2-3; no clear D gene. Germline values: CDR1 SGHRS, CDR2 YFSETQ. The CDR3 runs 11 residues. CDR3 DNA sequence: TGCGCTTCCCGGTCGTCTATTGCGCAGTATTTT. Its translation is CASRSSIAQYF.

CDR3 loop: CASSQRGNTYEQYF. CDR3 nucleotides: TGTGCCAGCAGCCAACGGGGAAACACCTACGAGCAGTACTTC. The V call is TRBV3-1 (or the pseudogene TRBV3-2), the J call TRBJ2-7; perhaps TRBD2 as D (5 bases). This CDR3 contains 14 residues. Per germline, CDR1 LGHDT and CDR2 YNNKEL (reference sequence). Trimming took 2 bases from V and 2 from J, leaving 10 bases between them.

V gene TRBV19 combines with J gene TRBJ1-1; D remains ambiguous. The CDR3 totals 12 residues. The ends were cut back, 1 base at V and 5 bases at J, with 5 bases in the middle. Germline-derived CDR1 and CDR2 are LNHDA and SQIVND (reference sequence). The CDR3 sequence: CASSIGATEAFF. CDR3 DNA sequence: TGTGCCAGTAGTATAGGGGCGACTGAAGCTTTCTTT. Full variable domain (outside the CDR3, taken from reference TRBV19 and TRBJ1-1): DGGITQSPKYLFRKEGQNVTLSCEQNLNHDAMYWYRQDPGQGLRLIYYSQIVNDFQKGDIAEGYSVSREKKESFPLTVTSAQKNPTAFYLCASSIGATEAFFGQGTRLTVV.

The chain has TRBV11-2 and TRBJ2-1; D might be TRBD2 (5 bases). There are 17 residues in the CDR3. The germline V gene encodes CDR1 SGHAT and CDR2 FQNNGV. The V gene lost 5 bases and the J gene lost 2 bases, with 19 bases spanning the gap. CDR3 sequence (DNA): TGTGCCAGCAGCCTCCGGGGATCGACACTCACCTACAATGAGCAGTTCTTC. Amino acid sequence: CASSLRGSTLTYNEQFF.

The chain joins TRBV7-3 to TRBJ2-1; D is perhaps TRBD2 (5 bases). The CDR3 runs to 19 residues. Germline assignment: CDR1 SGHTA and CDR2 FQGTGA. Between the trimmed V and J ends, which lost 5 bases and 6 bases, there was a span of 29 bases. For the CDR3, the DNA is TGTGCCAGCAGCCCACCCCGCCCAGCGGAAAGCCGAAGTTTCAATGAGCAGTTCTTC. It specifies CASSPPRPAESRSFNEQFF.

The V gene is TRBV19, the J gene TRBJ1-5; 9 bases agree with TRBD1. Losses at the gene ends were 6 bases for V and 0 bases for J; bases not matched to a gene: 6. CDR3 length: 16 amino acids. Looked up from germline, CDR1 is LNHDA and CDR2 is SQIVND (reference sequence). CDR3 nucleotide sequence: TGTGCCAGTAGAGAGACAGGGGGGTATAGCAATCAGCCCCAGCATTTT. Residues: CASRETGGYSNQPQHF.

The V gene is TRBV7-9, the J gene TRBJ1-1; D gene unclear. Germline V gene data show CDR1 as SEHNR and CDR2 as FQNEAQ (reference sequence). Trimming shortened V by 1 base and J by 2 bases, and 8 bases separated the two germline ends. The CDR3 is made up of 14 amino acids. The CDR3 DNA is TGTGCCAGCAGCTTAGGCACACTAAACACTGAAGCTTTCTTT. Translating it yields CASSLGTLNTEAFF.

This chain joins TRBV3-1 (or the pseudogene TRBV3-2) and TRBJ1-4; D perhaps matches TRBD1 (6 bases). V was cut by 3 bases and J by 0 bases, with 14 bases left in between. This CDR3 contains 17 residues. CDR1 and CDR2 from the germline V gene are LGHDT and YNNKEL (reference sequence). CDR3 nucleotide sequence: TGTGCCAGCAGCCAGTTCCGGGACACCCCAACTAATGAAAAACTGTTTTTT. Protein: CASSQFRDTPTNEKLFF.

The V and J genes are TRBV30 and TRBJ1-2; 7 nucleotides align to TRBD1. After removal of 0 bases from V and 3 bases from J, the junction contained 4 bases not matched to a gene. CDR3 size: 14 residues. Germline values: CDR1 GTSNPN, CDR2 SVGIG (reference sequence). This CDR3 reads CAWSVRQGDYGYTF. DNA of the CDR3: TGTGCCTGGAGTGTAAGGCAGGGGGACTATGGCTACACCTTC.

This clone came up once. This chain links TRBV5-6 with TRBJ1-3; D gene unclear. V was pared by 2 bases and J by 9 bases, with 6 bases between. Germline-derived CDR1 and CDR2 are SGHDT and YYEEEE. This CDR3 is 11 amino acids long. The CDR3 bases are TGTGCCAGCAGCTTTGAGAGCACCATATATTTT. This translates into CASSFESTIYF.

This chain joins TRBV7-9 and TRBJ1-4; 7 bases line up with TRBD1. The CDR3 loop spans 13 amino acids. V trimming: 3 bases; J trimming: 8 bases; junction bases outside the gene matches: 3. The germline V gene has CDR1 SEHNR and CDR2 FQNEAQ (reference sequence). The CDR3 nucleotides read TGTGCCAGCAGCTTTGGACAGGACGAAAAACTGTTTTTT. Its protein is CASSFGQDEKLFF.

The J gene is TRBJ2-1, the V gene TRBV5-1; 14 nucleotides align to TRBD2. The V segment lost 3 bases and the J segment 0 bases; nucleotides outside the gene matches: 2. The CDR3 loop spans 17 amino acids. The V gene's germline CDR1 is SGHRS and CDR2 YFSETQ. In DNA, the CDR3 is TGCGCCAGCAGCTCTGGGACTAGCGGGAGCTCCTACAATGAGCAGTTCTTC. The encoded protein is CASSSGTSGSSYNEQFF.

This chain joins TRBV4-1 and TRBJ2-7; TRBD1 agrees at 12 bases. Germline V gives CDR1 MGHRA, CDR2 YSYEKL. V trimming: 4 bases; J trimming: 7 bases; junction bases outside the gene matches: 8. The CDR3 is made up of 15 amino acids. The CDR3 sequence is CASSRPGQGAGEQYF. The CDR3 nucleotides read TGCGCCAGCAGCCGGCCGGGACAGGGGGCGGGAGAGCAGTACTTC.

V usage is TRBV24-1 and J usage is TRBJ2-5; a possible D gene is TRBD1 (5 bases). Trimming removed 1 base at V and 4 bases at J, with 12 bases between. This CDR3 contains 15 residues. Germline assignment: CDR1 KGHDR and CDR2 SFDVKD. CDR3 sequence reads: CATSDFGRGGETQYF. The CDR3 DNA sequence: TGTGCCACCAGTGATTTCGGAAGGGGTGGAGAGACCCAGTACTTC.

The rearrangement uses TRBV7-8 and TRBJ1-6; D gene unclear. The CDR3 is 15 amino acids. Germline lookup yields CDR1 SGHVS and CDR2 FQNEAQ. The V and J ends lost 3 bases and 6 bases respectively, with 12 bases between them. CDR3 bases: TGTGCCAGCAGCTTTCGGGCCCGGGGTAATTCACCCCTCCACTTT. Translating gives CASSFRARGNSPLHF.

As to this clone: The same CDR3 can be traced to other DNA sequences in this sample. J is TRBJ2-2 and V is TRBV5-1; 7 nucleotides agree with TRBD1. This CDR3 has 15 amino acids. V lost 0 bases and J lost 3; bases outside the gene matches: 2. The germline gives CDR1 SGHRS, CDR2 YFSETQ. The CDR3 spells CASSLGQGDTGELFF. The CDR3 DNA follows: TGCGCCAGCAGCTTGGGACAGGGCGACACCGGGGAGCTGTTTTTT.

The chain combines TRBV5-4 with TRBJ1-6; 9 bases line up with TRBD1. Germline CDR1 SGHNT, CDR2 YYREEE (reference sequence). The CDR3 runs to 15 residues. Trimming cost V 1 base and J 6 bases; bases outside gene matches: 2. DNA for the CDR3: TGTGCCAGCAGCTTGCTGACAGGGGGTAATTCACCCCTCCACTTT. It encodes CASSLLTGGNSPLHF.

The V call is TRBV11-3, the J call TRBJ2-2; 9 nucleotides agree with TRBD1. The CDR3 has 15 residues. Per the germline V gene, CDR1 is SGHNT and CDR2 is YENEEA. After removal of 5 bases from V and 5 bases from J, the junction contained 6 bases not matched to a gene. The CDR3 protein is CASSPQGARTGELFF. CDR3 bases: TGTGCCAGCAGCCCACAGGGGGCGAGGACCGGGGAGCTGTTTTTT.

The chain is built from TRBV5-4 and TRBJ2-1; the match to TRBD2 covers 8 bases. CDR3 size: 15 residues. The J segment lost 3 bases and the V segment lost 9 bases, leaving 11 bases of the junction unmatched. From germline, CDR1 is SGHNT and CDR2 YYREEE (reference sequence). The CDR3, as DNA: TGTGCCAACGGGGGGGGCCCTCTTTACTACAATGAGCAGTTCTTC. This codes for CANGGGPLYYNEQFF.

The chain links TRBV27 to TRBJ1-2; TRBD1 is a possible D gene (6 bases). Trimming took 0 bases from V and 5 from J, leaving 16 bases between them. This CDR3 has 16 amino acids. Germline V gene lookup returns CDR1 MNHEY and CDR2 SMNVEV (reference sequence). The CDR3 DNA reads TGTGCCAGCAGTTTATCGTTTCCGGGGGGCGGATATGGCTACACCTTC. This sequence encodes CASSLSFPGGGYGYTF.

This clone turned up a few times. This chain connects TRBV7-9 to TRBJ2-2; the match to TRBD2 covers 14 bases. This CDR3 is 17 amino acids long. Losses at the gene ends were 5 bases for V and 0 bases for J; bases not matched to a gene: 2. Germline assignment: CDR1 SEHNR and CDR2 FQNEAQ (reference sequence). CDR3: CASSRTSGGTNTGELFF. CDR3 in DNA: TGTGCCAGCAGCCGGACTAGCGGGGGGACGAACACCGGGGAGCTGTTTTTT.